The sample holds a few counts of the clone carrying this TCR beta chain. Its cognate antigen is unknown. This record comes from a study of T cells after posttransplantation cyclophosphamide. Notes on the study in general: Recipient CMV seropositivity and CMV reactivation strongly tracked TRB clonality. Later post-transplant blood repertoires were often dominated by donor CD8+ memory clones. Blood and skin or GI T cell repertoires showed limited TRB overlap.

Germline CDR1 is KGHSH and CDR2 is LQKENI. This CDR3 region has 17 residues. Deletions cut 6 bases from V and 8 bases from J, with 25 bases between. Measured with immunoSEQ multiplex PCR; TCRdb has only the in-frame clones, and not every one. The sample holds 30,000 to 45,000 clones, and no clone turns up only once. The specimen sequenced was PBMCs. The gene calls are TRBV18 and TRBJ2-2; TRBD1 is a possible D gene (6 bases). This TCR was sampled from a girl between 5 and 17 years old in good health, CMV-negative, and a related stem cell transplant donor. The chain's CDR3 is CASSQSGTLILSGELFF. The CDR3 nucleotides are TGTGCCAGCTCTCAATCCGGGACACTGATTCTGTCGGGGGAGCTGTTTTTT.